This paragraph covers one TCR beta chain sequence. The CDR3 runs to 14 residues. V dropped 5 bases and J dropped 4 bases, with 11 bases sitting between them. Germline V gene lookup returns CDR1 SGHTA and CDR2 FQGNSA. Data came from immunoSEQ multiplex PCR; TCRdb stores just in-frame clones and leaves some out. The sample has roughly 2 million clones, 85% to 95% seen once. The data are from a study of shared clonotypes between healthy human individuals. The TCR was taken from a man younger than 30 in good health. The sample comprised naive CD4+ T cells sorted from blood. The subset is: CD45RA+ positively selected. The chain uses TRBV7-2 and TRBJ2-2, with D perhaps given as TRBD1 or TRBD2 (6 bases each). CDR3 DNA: TGTGCCAGCAGCCTAGGGGGGATCACCGGGGAGCTGTTTTTT. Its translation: CASSLGGITGELFF.